This T cell receptor beta chain derives from a study of CD8+ T cells in alopecia areata. General study findings and limits: Clonality exceeded that of normal scalp in lesional scalp, most notably in alopecia totalis/universalis.

With regard to this clone: Its antigen is still unknown.

RNA was isolated and reverse transcribed to cDNA, the sequencing template. Sequencing was performed with immunoSEQ multiplex PCR; in TCRdb, only in-frame clones are kept and a portion is missing. The sample records about 120,000 clones, around 48% being singletons. Germline-derived CDR1 and CDR2 are SGHAT and FQNNGV. Trimming left V 5 bases short and J 6 bases short, with 4 bases between. This CDR3 contains 11 residues. T lymphocytes (CD4+ and CD8+) were sorted from PBMCs. Sequenced sample: NKG2D-low CD8+ T cells sorted from blood. The TCR originated in a human donor with alopecia areata. This chain connects TRBV11-2 to TRBJ2-2; D remains unclear. In DNA, the CDR3 is TGTGCCAGCAGCGCTGCCGGGGAGCTGTTTTTT. Protein: CASSAAGELFF.